The 5 T cell receptor beta chains given below trace back to one sample, sequenced in a study of blood T cell repertoires in COVID-19. Generated by immunoSEQ multiplex PCR, the TCRdb table keeps only in-frame clones and is missing some. Of 100,000 to 150,000 clones in the sample, 90% were seen once. Specimen: peripheral blood. The receptors were sampled from a man aged 50 to 59 with active COVID-19.

The V and J genes are TRBV28 and TRBJ1-5; possibly TRBD1 for D (5 bases). The germline CDR1 and CDR2 sequences are MDHEN and SYDVKM. The CDR3 is 16 amino acids. V dropped 5 bases and J dropped 3 bases, with 17 bases sitting between them. Written as DNA, the CDR3 is TGTGCCAGCAGTAATCGGGGGGACCTTATCAATCAGCCCCAGCATTTT. Protein: CASSNRGDLINQPQHF.

This rearrangement joins TRBV2 to TRBJ2-1; 9 bases align to TRBD1. The J segment lost 7 bases and the V segment lost 6 bases, leaving 10 bases of the junction unmatched. The CDR3 runs to 15 residues. Germline CDR1 SNHLY, CDR2 FYNNEI. This CDR3 is CASSGRDRVLNEQFF. The CDR3 DNA reads as TGTGCCAGCAGCGGTCGGGACAGGGTTCTAAATGAGCAGTTCTTC. Using reference TRBV2 and TRBJ2-1 for the parts outside the CDR3, the full variable domain is EPEVTQTPSHQVTQMGQEVILRCVPISNHLYFYWYRQILGQKVEFLVSFYNNEISEKSEIFDDQFSVERPDGSNFTLKIRSTKLEDSAMYFCASSGRDRVLNEQFFGPGTRLTVL.

The V and J genes are TRBV3-1 (or the pseudogene TRBV3-2) and TRBJ1-6; 10 positions match TRBD1. CDR3 length: 16 residues. The germline V gene has CDR1 LGHDT and CDR2 YNNKEL (reference sequence). Losses at the gene ends were 3 bases for V and 10 bases for J; bases not matched to a gene: 9. The CDR3: CASSHRDRGVRSPLHF. The CDR3 DNA is TGTGCCAGCAGCCACCGGGACAGGGGTGTCCGATCACCCCTCCACTTT.

The chain has TRBV6-5 and TRBJ2-7; D gene uncertain. V shed 6 bases and J shed 4 bases, with 13 bases lying between them. The germline CDR1 and CDR2 sequences are MNHEY and SVGAGI. CDR3 length equals 13 residues. In nucleotides, the CDR3 is TGTGCCAGCAGCTACATCGACACATACGAGCAGTACGTC. Translating gives CASSYIDTYEQYV.

This chain connects TRBV7-9 to TRBJ1-2; D is uncertain. V was shortened by 0 bases and J by 8 bases, with 16 bases between the two germline ends. The CDR3 extends over 15 amino acids. Germline CDR1 is SEHNR and CDR2 is FQNEAQ (reference sequence). The CDR3 region is CASSLAISSPMGYTF. CDR3 nucleotides: TGTGCCAGCAGCTTAGCGATAAGTAGCCCGATGGGCTACACCTTC.